Sequencing of this T cell receptor (beta chain) was carried out in a study of blood T cell repertoires in COVID-19 (dated by TCRdb to about 2020). Regarding the research as a whole: Samples covering the acute and convalescent phases of COVID-19 were provided by collaborators in the United States, Italy and Spain. The material from the prospective study consisted of cDNA or gDNA derived from T cells, B-cell-depleted T cells, or PBMCs. Where HLA class I and class II types were available, the types were taken from metadata supplied by the sample provider, not from assay-based typing. Samples came from the ongoing ImmuneRACE study (first 160 participants) plus 1,254 subjects from 6 global collaborators. The repertoires were released in a freely available public database meant as a resource for research on the immune response to SARS-CoV-2. Sample metadata almost always included a de-identified subject ID, COVID-19 status, age in years and sex. The dataset comprised deeply sampled blood TCRbeta repertoires from subjects exposed to, actively infected with, or recovered from COVID-19. Broad study findings and their caveats: Clinical and demographic metadata were provided uncurated, with the amount varying by source and participant.

At one collaborating source in Seattle, patients were enrolled during active infection and were followed longitudinally through the course of disease. Whole blood was collected in K2EDTA tubes by collaborating institutions according to the institutions' own protocols. Collaborator samples were shipped for TCRbeta analysis as frozen whole blood, isolated PBMCs, or DNA extracted from either sample type. Unmatched junction bases come to 10, with V trimmed by 6 bases and J by 3 bases. The CDR3, from cysteine to phenylalanine, totals 15 residues. Only the CDR3 DNA stays, 45 bases, in frame from base 1. Via the germline V gene, CDR1 is MNHEY and CDR2 SVGAGI. TCRbeta CDR3 regions were amplified from genomic DNA by means of the immunoSEQ Assay, a bias-controlled multiplex PCR. On the authors' methods: Nucleated cell counts per sample were estimated from amplification of reference gene primers within the assay. Sequence reads were collapsed and filtered to measure the absolute abundance of every unique TCRbeta CDR3 rearrangement. For each sample, productive Simpson clonality was calculated as the square root of Simpson's diversity index over productive rearrangements. TCRdb took this table from immuneACCESS and kept in-frame rearrangements with V and J called. Such tables lack part of the clones; where checked against another copy, unresolved V genes explain under half of the gap, and the rest is unexplained. The D gene and trimming were derived from the DNA, and the V and J assignments and clone size from that table. The sample contains about 55,000 clones, approximately 86% of them found a single time. Roughly 3.7% of the sample is in the top ten clones.

As regards this clone: The antigen it binds to is not known. The record has no base qualities; no much larger clone is one base away.

This chain is built from TRBV6-5 and TRBJ2-7; 8 junctional bases match TRBD2. The source material was peripheral blood. The sequence was obtained from a man aged 35 to 55 with COVID-19, enrolled during active disease. This receptor carries the CDR3 CASSPMRGARYEQYF. The DNA is TGTGCCAGCAGCCCGATGCGGGGGGCTCGCTACGAGCAGTACTTC.